This TCR beta chain was sequenced for a study of blood T cell repertoires in COVID-19. In the study overall: The United States, Italy and Spain provided the acute and convalescent COVID-19 samples. PBMCs, B-cell-depleted T cells, or T cells were the source of the cDNA or gDNA that made up the material.

The ends lost 6 bases at V and 2 bases at J; junction bases unmatched: 3. Germline CDR1 reads LNHDA; CDR2 reads SQIVND (reference sequence). CDR3 length: 14 residues. As originally analysed: Amplifying reference gene primers gave estimates of nucleated cell counts. TCRdb's copy holds only in-frame clones and misses some; the assay was immunoSEQ multiplex PCR. V, J and clone size are those of that table, while D and trimming were read from the DNA. The table shows about 170,000 clones, with about 87% occurring only once. V usage is TRBV19 and J usage is TRBJ1-5, with 8 bases matching TRBD1. Sequenced sample: peripheral blood. The source is a man in his sixties with acute or convalescent COVID-19. CDR3 loop: CASRTGVGNQPQHF. DNA of the CDR3: TGTGCCAGTAGGACAGGGGTCGGCAATCAGCCCCAGCATTTT.